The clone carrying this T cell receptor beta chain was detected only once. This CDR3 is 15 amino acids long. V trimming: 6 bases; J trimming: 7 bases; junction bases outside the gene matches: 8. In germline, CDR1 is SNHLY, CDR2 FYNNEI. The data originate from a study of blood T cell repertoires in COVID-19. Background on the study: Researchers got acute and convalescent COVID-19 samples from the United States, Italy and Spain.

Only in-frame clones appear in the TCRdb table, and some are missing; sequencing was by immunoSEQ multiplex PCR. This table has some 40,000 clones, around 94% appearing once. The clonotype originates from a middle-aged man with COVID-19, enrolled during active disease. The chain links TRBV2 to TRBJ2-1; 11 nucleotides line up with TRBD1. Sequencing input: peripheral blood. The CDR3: CASSPNGQGANEQFF. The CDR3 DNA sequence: TGTGCCAGCAGCCCGAACGGACAGGGGGCGAATGAGCAGTTCTTC.